A selection of T cell receptor beta chains follows, all from one sample in a study of cytotoxic CD8 clonotypes in ibrutinib-treated CLL. Assay: immunoSEQ multiplex PCR; the TCRdb copy retains only in-frame clones and omits some. The sample consists of some 81,000 clones, roughly 80% of them appearing once. Here the sequenced sample was PBMCs, taken after 12 months of ibrutinib treatment. These receptors were collected from a human donor with chronic lymphocytic leukemia. Each CDR3 is given with its conserved first and last residue. D genes are given only for firm matches. The size entry is marked missing in some rows and otherwise reads once, few, many or a size class.

size	V	J	D	CDR3	DNA
NA	TRBV29-1	TRBJ1-1	TRBD1	CSVLRTGGNTEAFF	TGCAGCGTTCTCCGGACAGGGGGGAACACTGAAGCTTTCTTT
once	TRBV5-1	TRBJ2-7	TRBD2	CASSLGAGGLPYEQYF	TGCGCCAGCAGCTTGGGGGCGGGGGGGCTCCCCTACGAGCAGTACTTC
NA	TRBV28	TRBJ1-2	TRBD1	CASRTGGYGYTF	TGTGCCAGCAGAACAGGGGGCTATGGCTACACCTTC
NA	TRBV28	TRBJ2-3	TRBD1	CASTPWGQGRTTDTQYF	TGTGCCAGCACCCCGTGGGGACAGGGGAGAACGACAGATACGCAGTATTTT
NA	TRBV7-2	TRBJ2-2	NA	CASSPRQTGELFF	TGTGCCAGCAGCCCCCGGCAAACCGGGGAGCTGTTTTTT
NA	TRBV10-3	TRBJ1-1	NA	CAISESAPEAFF	TGTGCCATCAGTGAGTCGGCCCCTGAAGCTTTCTTT
NA	TRBV19	TRBJ1-1	NA	CASSRLPGAEAFF	TGTGCCAGTAGTCGGCTCCCTGGTGCTGAAGCTTTCTTT
NA	TRBV7-3	TRBJ2-6	NA	CASRPGTRFGVLTF	TGTGCCAGCCGTCCCGGGACCCGGTTCGGCGTCCTGACTTTC
NA	TRBV7-8	TRBJ2-3	NA	CASSLWKAAQAPDTQYF	TGTGCCAGCAGCTTATGGAAAGCGGCACAGGCGCCAGATACGCAGTATTTT
NA	TRBV29-1	TRBJ2-7	NA	CSVDTFGEQYF	TGCAGCGTTGATACCTTCGGCGAGCAGTACTTC